The next 27 T cell receptor beta chains were all read from a single sample in a study of beta chain features in type 1 diabetes. Expressed TCRB transcripts were sequenced because the isolated RNA had all been reverse transcribed beforehand. Method: immunoSEQ multiplex PCR; TCRdb's copy keeps in-frame clones and lacks some. Of hundreds of thousands of clones listed, 10% to 15% are singletons. The material sequenced was naive CD4+ T cells from blood. These receptors came from a man aged 18 to 29 in good health.

This clone was seen only a few times. The chain recombines TRBV7-2 with TRBJ1-1; TRBD1 matches 7 bases. The CDR3 runs 15 residues. Per the germline V gene, CDR1 is SGHTA and CDR2 is FQGNSA. Trimming at V came to 6 bases and at J to 2 bases, leaving 9 bases not matched to a gene. The CDR3 DNA sequence: TGTGCCAGCAGAGTAGACAGGGCGGGAAACACTGAAGCTTTCTTT. Its translation is CASRVDRAGNTEAFF. Complete variable domain (other parts from reference TRBV7-2 and TRBJ1-1): GAGVSQSPSNKVTEKGKDVELRCDPISGHTALYWYRQSLGQGLEFLIYFQGNSAPDKSGLPSDRFSAERTGGSVSTLTIQRTQQEDSAVYLCASRVDRAGNTEAFFGQGTRLTVV.

This chain joins TRBV14 and TRBJ2-7, with D tentatively TRBD1 (5 bases). Looked up from germline, CDR1 is SGHDN and CDR2 is FVKESK. V dropped 4 bases and J dropped 7 bases, with 11 bases sitting between them. This CDR3 is built from 12 residues. The CDR3 here is CASSPTAGEQYF. For the CDR3, the DNA is TGTGCCAGCAGCCCGACGGCAGGGGAGCAGTACTTC. Variable domain in full (rest from reference TRBV14 and TRBJ2-7): EAGVTQFPSHSVIEKGQTVTLRCDPISGHDNLYWYRRVMGKEIKFLLHFVKESKQDESGMPNNRFLAERTGGTYSTLKVQPAELEDSGVYFCASSPTAGEQYFGPGTRLTVT.

This clone was picked up a small number of times. The chain links TRBV7-2 to TRBJ1-1; tentative D call: TRBD1 (5 bases). This CDR3 is built from 14 residues. Trimming cost V 1 base and J 4 bases, with 10 bases left between them. From germline, CDR1 is SGHTA and CDR2 FQGNSA. The CDR3 DNA is TGTGCCAGCAGCTTAGTGGAGGGACGCACTGAAGCTTTCTTT. Translation: CASSLVEGRTEAFF.

This clone was observed a few times. The chain has TRBV5-1 and TRBJ2-3; possibly TRBD1 for D (6 bases). V lost 5 bases to trimming and J lost 0 bases, with 10 bases between them. CDR3 length: 14 residues. Germline assignment: CDR1 SGHRS and CDR2 YFSETQ. CDR3 sequence reads: CASSTDRSTDTQYF. The CDR3 bases are TGCGCCAGCAGTACCGACAGGAGCACAGATACGCAGTATTTT.

The chain employs TRBV6-6 and TRBJ2-2; 9 positions match TRBD2. CDR1 is MNHNY, CDR2 SVGAGI, per germline (reference sequence). With 6 bases clipped from V and 0 bases from J, the junction kept 2 bases outside the gene matches. This CDR3 is built from 15 residues. The CDR3: CASRPSGTNTGELFF. The CDR3 DNA follows: TGTGCCAGCAGGCCTAGCGGGACGAACACCGGGGAGCTGTTTTTT.

This clone was seen more than once but under ten times. V usage is TRBV11-2 and J usage is TRBJ2-2; 9 positions agree with TRBD1. The CDR3 runs to 15 residues. The J segment lost 3 bases and the V segment lost 5 bases, leaving 4 bases of the junction unmatched. From germline, CDR1 is SGHAT and CDR2 FQNNGV. CDR3 nucleotide sequence: TGTGCCAGCAGCCGCCGGACAGGGGACACCGGGGAGCTGTTTTTT. Its translation is CASSRRTGDTGELFF.

This clone was found a few times. The gene calls are TRBV7-2 and TRBJ2-3; D call uncertain. Looked up from germline, CDR1 is SGHTA and CDR2 is FQGNSA. Trimming removed 4 bases from V and 1 base from J, with 6 bases in between. The CDR3 has 13 amino acids. As DNA, the CDR3 is TGTGCCAGCAGCTCCGTTCGCACAGATACGCAGTATTTT. As protein: CASSSVRTDTQYF.

V usage is TRBV7-9 and J usage is TRBJ2-3, with a tentative D call TRBD1 (5 bases). The V gene lost 1 base and the J gene lost 7 bases, with 15 bases spanning the gap. The CDR3 runs to 15 residues. The germline V gene encodes CDR1 SEHNR and CDR2 FQNEAQ (reference sequence). CDR3 sequence: CASSLDPGHTNTQYF. In nucleotides, the CDR3 is TGTGCCAGCAGCTTAGATCCCGGACATACGAATACGCAGTATTTT.

This chain uses TRBV7-8 with TRBJ2-1; D is perhaps TRBD2 (5 bases). V was pared by 1 base and J by 7 bases, with 11 bases between. The CDR3 contains 14 residues. Germline CDR1 and CDR2: SGHVS and FQNEAQ. The CDR3: CASSLDPGGNEQFF. The CDR3 DNA sequence: TGTGCCAGCAGCTTAGACCCTGGCGGGAATGAGCAGTTCTTC. The complete variable domain, with remaining parts taken from reference TRBV7-8 and TRBJ2-1, reads GAGVSQSPRYKVAKRGQDVALRCDPISGHVSLFWYQQALGQGPEFLTYFQNEAQLDKSGLPSDRFFAERPEGSVSTLKIQRTQQEDSAVYLCASSLDPGGNEQFFGPGTRLTVL.

The chain is built from TRBV28 and TRBJ1-2; 7 nucleotides agree with TRBD1. Germline CDR1 and CDR2: MDHEN and SYDVKM. V was pared by 8 bases and J by 3 bases, with 3 bases of the junction left unmatched. The CDR3 is 12 amino acids. Written as DNA, the CDR3 is TGTGCCAGCCATACAGGGGACTATGGCTACACCTTC. This sequence encodes CASHTGDYGYTF.

There are a few counts of this clone. The J gene is TRBJ1-1, the V gene TRBV28; possible D gene TRBD1, 5 bases. Trimming left V 7 bases short and J 4 bases short, with 19 bases between. Germline values: CDR1 MDHEN, CDR2 SYDVKM. The CDR3 runs 15 residues. The CDR3 loop reads CASTLGQGGATEAFF. CDR3 coding DNA: TGTGCCAGCACCCTTGGGCAGGGAGGAGCCACTGAAGCTTTCTTT.

The sample holds a few counts of this clone. The V call is TRBV9, the J call TRBJ2-7, with a tentative D call TRBD2 (6 bases). This CDR3 is 15 amino acids long. Trimming cost V 3 bases and J 2 bases, with 15 bases left between them. Germline V gene lookup returns CDR1 SGDLS and CDR2 YYNGEE. CDR3 protein: CASSAGVGSTYEQYF. The CDR3, as DNA: TGTGCCAGCAGCGCCGGGGTCGGGAGCACCTACGAGCAGTACTTC.

The CDR3 spells CASSFGRTSSYEQYF. The DNA of the CDR3 is TGTGCCAGCAGTTTTGGCAGGACTAGCTCCTACGAGCAGTACTTC. The chain recombines TRBV28 with TRBJ2-7; 7 nucleotides align to TRBD2. Trimming removed 3 bases from V and 0 bases from J; junction bases left unmatched: 5. Germline CDR1 MDHEN, CDR2 SYDVKM. This CDR3 is built from 15 residues.

This clone was picked up a small number of times. The rearrangement uses TRBV7-2 and TRBJ2-7; 9 nucleotides line up with TRBD2. Germline V gives CDR1 SGHTA, CDR2 FQGNSA. This CDR3 region has 17 residues. Trimming took 5 bases from V and 3 from J; bases not matched to a gene: 14. The CDR3 bases are TGTGCCAGCAGCCCTTTTGCGGGGGGGACCCAAGACTACGAGCAGTACTTC. It is translated as CASSPFAGGTQDYEQYF.

The chain is built from TRBV19 and TRBJ2-5, with D uncertain. Germline V lookup: CDR1 LNHDA, CDR2 SQIVND (reference sequence). CDR3 length: 14 amino acids. Trimming left V 5 bases short and J 2 bases short, with 12 bases between. CDR3 nucleotides: TGTGCCAGTAGTTCGCACCAGAATCAAGAGACCCAGTACTTC. This encodes CASSSHQNQETQYF.

This clone was seen a few times. The chain has TRBV2 and TRBJ1-2; the match to TRBD1 covers 9 bases. The length of the CDR3 is 14 residues. Germline CDR1 reads SNHLY; CDR2 reads FYNNEI. The V and J ends lost 3 bases and 4 bases, in that order; junction bases with no gene match: 3. CDR3 sequence: CASSEDRGGYGYTF. CDR3 DNA: TGTGCCAGCAGTGAGGACAGGGGTGGCTATGGCTACACCTTC. Together with reference TRBV2 and TRBJ1-2, the CDR3 gives the full variable domain: EPEVTQTPSHQVTQMGQEVILRCVPISNHLYFYWYRQILGQKVEFLVSFYNNEISEKSEIFDDQFSVERPDGSNFTLKIRSTKLEDSAMYFCASSEDRGGYGYTFGSGTRLTVV.

This clone was counted a few times. This chain uses TRBV5-4 with TRBJ2-2, with 8 bases lining up with TRBD1. Germline V lookup: CDR1 SGHNT, CDR2 YYREEE (reference sequence). This CDR3 region has 14 residues. The CDR3 is CTTGAPKNTGELFF. The CDR3 nucleotides are TGTACGACAGGGGCCCCCAAGAACACCGGGGAGCTGTTTTTT. The whole variable domain, remainder taken from reference TRBV5-4 and TRBJ2-2, is ETGVTQSPTHLIKTRGQQVTLRCSSQSGHNTVSWYQQALGQGPQFIFQYYREEENGRGNFPPRFSGLQFPNYSSELNVNALELDDSALYLCTTGAPKNTGELFFGEGSRLTVL.

This clone occurred many times. The chain combines TRBV7-9 with TRBJ2-5, with 9 bases lining up with TRBD1. Germline-derived CDR1 and CDR2 are SEHNR and FQNEAQ (reference sequence). V was clipped by 5 bases and J by 4 bases; unmatched bases: 2. The CDR3 totals 13 residues. Here the CDR3 reads CASSTDRGETQYF. The CDR3 bases are TGTGCCAGCAGCACGGACAGGGGAGAGACCCAGTACTTC.

The chain carries TRBV6-5 and TRBJ1-1; possible D gene TRBD1, 5 bases. CDR3 size: 15 residues. The V end was cut by 2 bases, the J end by 0 bases, with 10 bases between. Germline-derived CDR1 and CDR2 are MNHEY and SVGAGI. The CDR3 sequence is CASSYAAGMNTEAFF. The DNA for the CDR3 is TGTGCCAGCAGTTACGCGGCAGGGATGAACACTGAAGCTTTCTTT.

The chain carries TRBV6-5 and TRBJ1-1; 7 positions match TRBD1. The CDR3 sequence is 14 residues long. Germline V CDR1 and CDR2: MNHEY, SVGAGI. Losses at the gene ends were 8 bases for V and 4 bases for J; bases not matched to a gene: 10. Written as DNA, the CDR3 is TGTGCCAGCGGGCGAGGGGGCGGTGGCACTGAAGCTTTCTTT. It encodes CASGRGGGGTEAFF.

This sequence joins TRBV7-2 and TRBJ2-7, with a possible D match to TRBD2 (6 bases). Trimming removed 6 bases from V and 0 bases from J, with 12 bases in between. Germline values: CDR1 SGHTA, CDR2 FQGNSA. This CDR3 spans 14 amino acids. CDR3 amino acids: CASSLLRDSYEQYF. In DNA form, the CDR3 reads TGTGCCAGCAGTCTCTTGCGGGACTCCTACGAGCAGTACTTC.

In this sample, this clone turned up a few times. The rearrangement uses TRBV2 and TRBJ2-1; 10 nucleotides match TRBD2. The length of the CDR3 is 13 residues. CDR1 SNHLY and CDR2 FYNNEI come from the germline V gene. The ends lost 6 bases at V and 9 bases at J; junction bases unmatched: 5. CDR3 DNA sequence: TGTGCCAGCAGACTAGCGGGAAACGGTGAGCAGTTCTTC. This gives the protein CASRLAGNGEQFF. Based on the CDR3 plus reference TRBV2 and TRBJ2-1, the full variable domain is EPEVTQTPSHQVTQMGQEVILRCVPISNHLYFYWYRQILGQKVEFLVSFYNNEISEKSEIFDDQFSVERPDGSNFTLKIRSTKLEDSAMYFCASRLAGNGEQFFGPGTRLTVL.

This chain links TRBV27 with TRBJ2-1; perhaps TRBD1 as D (6 bases). CDR1 MNHEY and CDR2 SMNVEV come from the germline V gene (reference sequence). The CDR3 has 15 amino acids. The germline V and J ends were trimmed by 5 bases and 2 bases, with 13 bases remaining between them. In nucleotides, the CDR3 is TGTGCCAGCAGTCCCACAGGGCGAACCTACAATGAGCAGTTCTTC. Translation: CASSPTGRTYNEQFF.

This clone was seen only a few times. V gene TRBV5-1 combines with J gene TRBJ2-7, with 8 bases lining up with TRBD1. V gave up 2 bases and J gave up 1 base; unmatched junction bases: 17. Germline V gives CDR1 SGHRS, CDR2 YFSETQ. This CDR3 region has 19 residues. CDR3 in amino acids: CASSLNDRGLPLRSYEQYF. Here the CDR3 DNA reads TGCGCCAGCAGCTTAAACGACAGGGGCCTCCCTTTACGATCCTACGAGCAGTACTTC.

Only a few counts were recorded for this clone. The CDR3 here is CAISETGLNYEQYF. CDR3 in DNA: TGTGCCATCAGTGAGACGGGACTGAACTACGAGCAGTACTTC. The genes are TRBV10-3 and TRBJ2-7; tentative D call: TRBD2 (6 bases). Trimming stripped 2 bases from V and 3 bases from J, with 11 bases between. The CDR3 spans 14 residues. CDR1 ENHRY and CDR2 SYGVKD come from the germline V gene.

The V gene is TRBV18, the J gene TRBJ1-1; no clear D. V gave up 1 base and J gave up 0 bases, with 24 bases separating them. This CDR3 is built from 20 residues. Germline CDR1 KGHSH, CDR2 LQKENI. The chain's CDR3 is CASSPRLLGLLSGVNTEAFF. CDR3 sequence (DNA): TGTGCCAGCTCACCACGTTTGCTAGGCCTGCTCAGCGGAGTGAACACTGAAGCTTTCTTT.

This clone was seen just once. J is TRBJ2-7 and V is TRBV27; 9 bases fit TRBD2. This CDR3 is built from 17 residues. J was trimmed by 3 bases and V by 1 base; bases with no gene match: 10. The germline gives CDR1 MNHEY, CDR2 SMNVEV (reference sequence). The CDR3 region is CASSLWVSGGQSYEQYF. CDR3 nucleotide sequence: TGTGCCAGCAGTTTATGGGTTAGCGGGGGCCAGAGCTACGAGCAGTACTTC.